What follows are 27 T cell receptor beta chains derived from one specimen sequenced in a study of T cells in Graves' hyperthyroidism and ophthalmopathy. Amplification targeted TCR beta CDR3 regions from RNA transcripts. The study used the HTBI primer set for a first-round RT-PCR of the TCR CDR3. Using its own MiXCR run on the multiplex PCR reads, TCRdb lists one record per CDR3 protein. The table records approximately 700,000 distinct CDR3 sequences, 45% of them present only once. Source material: peripheral blood or thyroid tissue (not recorded which). The receptors shown here come from an adult man with Graves' disease, either hyperthyroidism or ophthalmopathy (not recorded which).

Note on this clonotype: A single base separates this from a much larger clone, so it may be a read error. The genes are TRBV10-3 and TRBJ1-4; D gene unclear. Germline CDR1 is ENHRY and CDR2 is SYGVKD. Trimming cost V 6 bases and J 8 bases, with 16 bases left between them. The CDR3 has 14 amino acids. The chain's CDR3 is CAISLAPRGEKLFF. DNA of the CDR3: TGTGCCATCAGCTTAGCGCCCCGAGGGGAAAAACTGTTTTTT.

The chain links TRBV29-1 to TRBJ1-1, with TRBD1 as a possible D gene (6 bases). In germline, CDR1 is SQVTM, CDR2 ANQGSEA. The ends were cut back, 8 bases at V and 1 base at J, with 11 bases in the middle. The length of the CDR3 is 12 residues. The CDR3: CSSTTGNTEAFF. In DNA, the CDR3 is TGCAGCAGTACGACAGGGAACACTGAAGCTTTCTTT.

The chain uses TRBV2 and TRBJ1-5; a possible D gene is TRBD1 (5 bases). Germline CDR1 reads SNHLY; CDR2 reads FYNNEI. V lost 7 bases to trimming and J lost 5 bases, with 15 bases between them. The CDR3 totals 14 residues. The CDR3 region is CASNLQVNDQPQHF. CDR3 DNA sequence: TGTGCCAGCAATTTACAGGTAAACGATCAGCCCCAGCATTTT.

There are a few counts of this clonotype. The CDR3 is CSASPIVAWYQETQYF. Written as DNA, the CDR3 is TGCAGTGCGAGCCCCATCGTGGCCTGGTACCAAGAGACCCAGTACTTC. The chain uses TRBV20-1 and TRBJ2-5; no firm D call. Trimming cost V 6 bases and J 0 bases, with 20 bases left between them. The germline V gene has CDR1 DFQATT and CDR2 SNEGSKA (reference sequence). This CDR3 has 16 amino acids.

This rearrangement joins TRBV20-1 to TRBJ1-4; 7 bases are a match to TRBD1. This CDR3 comprises 15 residues. Per germline, CDR1 DFQATT and CDR2 SNEGSKA (reference sequence). V gave up 5 bases and J gave up 5 bases; unmatched junction bases: 11. CDR3 bases: TGCAGTGCTGGACCCAGGACAGGAACGAATGAAAAACTGTTTTTT. As protein: CSAGPRTGTNEKLFF.

This rearrangement joins TRBV12-3 or TRBV12-4 to TRBJ1-2; no definite D call. The CDR3 has 13 residues. Trimming shortened V by 6 bases and J by 2 bases, and 10 bases separated the two germline ends. CDR3 amino acids: CASRYGRNYGYTF. The CDR3 nucleotides are TGTGCCAGCAGGTACGGGAGGAACTATGGCTACACCTTC.

J is TRBJ2-7 and V is TRBV7-9; TRBD1 aligns across 7 bases. Losses at the gene ends were 7 bases for V and 2 bases for J; bases not matched to a gene: 5. The length of the CDR3 is 13 residues. Germline-derived CDR1 and CDR2 are SEHNR and FQNEAQ (reference sequence). The CDR3 here is CASTYRGTYEQYF. The CDR3 DNA reads TGTGCCAGCACGTACAGGGGAACCTACGAGCAGTACTTC. The complete variable domain, with remaining parts taken from reference TRBV7-9 and TRBJ2-7, reads DTGVSQNPRHKITKRGQNVTFRCDPISEHNRLYWYRQTLGQGPEFLTYFQNEAQLEKSRLLSDRFSAERPKGSFSTLEIQRTEQGDSAMYLCASTYRGTYEQYFGPGTRLTVT.

This chain connects TRBV19 to TRBJ1-3; 8 bases are shared with TRBD1. V gave up 3 bases and J gave up 0 bases; unmatched junction bases: 7. CDR3 length: 17 amino acids. Germline V gene sequence: CDR1 LNHDA, CDR2 SQIVND (reference sequence). The CDR3 DNA follows: TGTGCCAGTAGTATCCCGGACAGGGCACTCTCTGGAAACACCATATATTTT. Residues: CASSIPDRALSGNTIYF.

This chain uses TRBV5-4 with TRBJ2-2, with TRBD1 matching over 10 bases. The junction had 24 bases not matched to a gene; V was cut back by 4 bases and J by 9 bases. Germline lookup yields CDR1 SGHNT and CDR2 YYREEE (reference sequence). The CDR3 sequence is 20 residues long. CDR3 bases: TGTGCCAGCAGCCCGGGGGACAGGGGAGGGGCTCGGAGCGAGTTCAGGGAGCTGTTTTTT. Protein: CASSPGDRGGARSEFRELFF.

Ten or more counts support this clonotype. The gene calls are TRBV10-1 and TRBJ1-2; TRBD1 might be the D (5 bases). The CDR3 is made up of 14 amino acids. The germline gives CDR1 WNHNN, CDR2 SYGVQD (reference sequence). Trimming shortened V by 2 bases and J by 4 bases, and 11 bases separated the two germline ends. CDR3 in DNA: TGCGCCAGCAGTGAGGCTCACGGGGGCTATGGCTACACCTTC. Its protein product is CASSEAHGGYGYTF.

This chain links TRBV12-3 or TRBV12-4 with TRBJ1-5; D is ambiguous. V was clipped by 4 bases and J by 13 bases, with 14 bases between them. The length of the CDR3 is 12 residues. The DNA for the CDR3 is TGTGCCAGCAGTTCCGCGCTACCGGATCAGCATTTT. Protein sequence: CASSSALPDQHF.

The chain recombines TRBV20-1 with TRBJ2-7; D might be TRBD2 (5 bases). This CDR3 region has 12 residues. Trimming stripped 3 bases from V and 2 bases from J, with 8 bases between. Per germline, CDR1 DFQATT and CDR2 SNEGSKA (reference sequence). The CDR3 nucleotides read TGCAGTGCTAGGGGGAGAGCCTACGAGCAGTACTTC. This translates into CSARGRAYEQYF.

In the case of this clonotype: Here the CDR3 omits its conserved ending phenylalanine or tryptophan, so a read error is the likely source. The J gene is TRBJ1-1, the V gene TRBV7-9; no reliable D call. V was pared by 2 bases and J by 3 bases, with 22 bases between. The germline V gene encodes CDR1 SEHNR and CDR2 FQNEAQ (reference sequence). CDR3 length: 18 residues. The CDR3 region is CASSLYGPAVGGDTEAFL. As DNA, the CDR3 is TGTGCCAGCAGCTTATACGGGCCGGCAGTTGGTGGTGACACTGAAGCTTTCCTT.

The V gene is TRBV27, the J gene TRBJ1-1; D gene ambiguous. The CDR3 loop spans 13 amino acids. V shed 5 bases and J shed 4 bases, with 11 bases lying between them. Germline V gene lookup returns CDR1 MNHEY and CDR2 SMNVEV (reference sequence). CDR3 protein: CASSKGLITEAFF. The CDR3, as DNA: TGTGCCAGCAGTAAAGGACTGATCACTGAAGCTTTCTTT.

This chain uses TRBV12-3 or TRBV12-4 with TRBJ1-4; 8 positions match TRBD1. The CDR3 has 14 residues. V lost 4 bases and J lost 8; bases outside the gene matches: 6. In DNA, the CDR3 is TGTGCCAGCAGTTCGGACAGGGTAGAGGAAAAACTGTTTTTT. It encodes CASSSDRVEEKLFF.

As regards this clonotype: A read error may explain this, as a much larger clone is one base away. The V call is TRBV6-2 or TRBV6-3, the J call TRBJ1-6; D is ambiguous. The CDR3 totals 15 residues. V was trimmed by 0 bases and J by 8 bases, leaving 11 bases between them. From germline, CDR1 is MNHEY and CDR2 SVGEGT. In nucleotides, the CDR3 is TGTGCCAGCAGTTACTCAGCGGGCAGACATTCACCCCTCCACTTT. Residues: CASSYSAGRHSPLHF.

The table lists this clonotype with many counts. The chain links TRBV7-9 to TRBJ2-7; 7 bases are a match to TRBD1. In germline, CDR1 is SEHNR, CDR2 FQNEAQ (reference sequence). V shed 5 bases and J 3 bases; nucleotides not matched to a gene: 10. The CDR3 loop spans 15 amino acids. Here the CDR3 DNA reads TGTGCCAGCAGCGACCTCGGGACAGTTGGCTACGAGCAGTACTTC. It translates to CASSDLGTVGYEQYF.

On this clonotype itself: A clone one base away is much larger, so this may be a read error. The chain links TRBV25-1 to TRBJ1-2, with D unclear. The V gene lost 6 bases and the J gene lost 6 bases, with 11 bases spanning the gap. The CDR3 runs to 12 residues. The germline V gene has CDR1 MGHDK and CDR2 SYGVNS. CDR3 nucleotide sequence: TGTGCCAGCAGCTCCGACGGCGATGGCTACACCTTC. Protein: CASSSDGDGYTF.

Notes on this clonotype: Since a much larger clone is just one base distant, this may be a read error. CDR3 nucleotides: TGCGCCAGCAGAACGACAGGCTACGGGCAGTACTTC. It specifies CASRTTGYGQYF. The chain links TRBV5-1 to TRBJ2-7; possible D gene TRBD1, 6 bases. The CDR3 has 12 residues. The germline CDR1 and CDR2 sequences are SGHRS and YFSETQ. Based on the CDR3 plus reference TRBV5-1 and TRBJ2-7, the full variable domain is KAGVTQTPRYLIKTRGQQVTLSCSPISGHRSVSWYQQTPGQGLQFLFEYFSETQRNKGNFPGRFSGRQFSNSRSEMNVSTLELGDSALYLCASRTTGYGQYFGPGTRLTVT.

This clonotype appeared many times. The chain carries TRBV7-2 and TRBJ1-2; the match to TRBD1 covers 8 bases. The CDR3 has 12 amino acids. Germline V gene lookup returns CDR1 SGHTA and CDR2 FQGNSA. V was clipped by 5 bases and J by 8 bases; unmatched bases: 4. The CDR3 sequence is CASSLDRAGYTF. DNA for the CDR3: TGTGCCAGCAGCCTGGACAGGGCGGGCTACACCTTC.

This clonotype was recorded at least ten times. The rearrangement joins TRBV10-3 to TRBJ1-5, with TRBD1 identical over 8 bases. Losses at the gene ends were 10 bases for V and 5 bases for J; bases not matched to a gene: 4. This CDR3 contains 12 residues. The germline CDR1 and CDR2 sequences are ENHRY and SYGVKD. The CDR3 region is CATSTGDQPQHF. Here the CDR3 DNA reads TGTGCCACCTCGACAGGGGATCAGCCCCAGCATTTT.

This clonotype occurred many times. This chain uses TRBV6-5 with TRBJ2-5; the match to TRBD1 covers 7 bases. V shed 2 bases and J 5 bases; nucleotides not matched to a gene: 8. Germline values: CDR1 MNHEY, CDR2 SVGAGI. The length of the CDR3 is 15 residues. The CDR3 here is CASSYGTAAWETQYF. The CDR3, as DNA: TGTGCCAGCAGTTACGGGACAGCAGCGTGGGAGACCCAGTACTTC.

V gene TRBV7-3 combines with J gene TRBJ1-6, with D unclear. The length of the CDR3 is 15 residues. Trimming shortened V by 1 base and J by 10 bases, and 14 bases separated the two germline ends. CDR1 is SGHTA and CDR2 is FQGTGA in the germline V gene. The CDR3 loop is CASSLNGVVGSPLHF. As DNA, the CDR3 is TGTGCCAGCAGCTTAAACGGGGTCGTTGGATCACCCCTCCACTTT.

The rearrangement links TRBV6-1 to TRBJ1-2, with 7 bases lining up with TRBD1. The junction had 10 bases not matched to a gene; V was cut back by 6 bases and J by 3 bases. The CDR3 is 15 residues long. In germline, CDR1 is MNHNS, CDR2 SASEGT. In nucleotides, the CDR3 is TGTGCCAGCAGCCAAACGACAGGGATAGACTATGGCTACACCTTC. Translating gives CASSQTTGIDYGYTF.

The J gene is TRBJ2-2, the V gene TRBV12-3 or TRBV12-4, with D perhaps TRBD2 (5 bases). V was shortened by 0 bases and J by 0 bases, with 8 bases between the two germline ends. This CDR3 contains 16 residues. CDR3 sequence: CASSLASTTNTGELFF. The CDR3 DNA reads as TGTGCCAGCAGTTTAGCGTCGACTACGAACACCGGGGAGCTGTTTTTT.

This clonotype has only a few counts. An end of the junction does not agree with germline; a read error may underlie this. J is TRBJ1-1 and V is TRBV25-1; D not certain. CDR3 length: 15 amino acids. Germline lookup yields CDR1 MGHDK and CDR2 SYGVNS. CDR3 protein: CASTETPGRDTEAFF. CDR3 sequence (DNA): TGTGCCAGCACTGAAACCCCGGGGAGGGACACTGAAGCTTTCTTT.

With respect to this clonotype: One junction end disagrees with the germline gene, perhaps due to a read error. This chain joins TRBV4-1 and TRBJ1-2; D ambiguous. The CDR3 has 16 residues. Germline CDR1 is MGHRA and CDR2 is YSYEKL. The CDR3 coding sequence is TGTGCCAGCAGCCAAGATCTACGAGGGAATGACTATGGCTACACCTTC. Protein: CASSQDLRGNDYGYTF.